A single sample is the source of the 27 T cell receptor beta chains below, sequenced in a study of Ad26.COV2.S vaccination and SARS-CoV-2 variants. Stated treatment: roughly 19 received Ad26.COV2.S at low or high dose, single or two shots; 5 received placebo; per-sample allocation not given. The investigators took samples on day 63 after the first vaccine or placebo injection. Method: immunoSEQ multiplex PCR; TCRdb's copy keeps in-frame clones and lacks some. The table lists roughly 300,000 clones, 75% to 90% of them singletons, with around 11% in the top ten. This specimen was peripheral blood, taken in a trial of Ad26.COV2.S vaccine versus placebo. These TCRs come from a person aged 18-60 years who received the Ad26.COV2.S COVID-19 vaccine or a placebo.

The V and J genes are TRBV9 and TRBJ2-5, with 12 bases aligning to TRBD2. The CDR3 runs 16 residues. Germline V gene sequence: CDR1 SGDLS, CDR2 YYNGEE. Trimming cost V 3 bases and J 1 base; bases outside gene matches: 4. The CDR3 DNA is TGTGCCAGCAGCGCCGGACTAGCGGGGCCCCAAGAGACCCAGTACTTC. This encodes CASSAGLAGPQETQYF. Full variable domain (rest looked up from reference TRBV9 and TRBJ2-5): DSGVTQTPKHLITATGQRVTLRCSPRSGDLSVYWYQQSLDQGLQFLIQYYNGEERAKGNILERFSAQQFPDLHSELNLSSLELGDSALYFCASSAGLAGPQETQYFGPGTRLLVL.

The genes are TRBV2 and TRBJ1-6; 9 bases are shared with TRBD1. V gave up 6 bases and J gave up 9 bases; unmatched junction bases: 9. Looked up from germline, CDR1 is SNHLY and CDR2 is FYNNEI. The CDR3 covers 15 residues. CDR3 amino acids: CASRNGQGRTSPLHF. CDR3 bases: TGTGCCAGCAGGAATGGACAGGGGCGCACTTCACCCCTCCACTTT.

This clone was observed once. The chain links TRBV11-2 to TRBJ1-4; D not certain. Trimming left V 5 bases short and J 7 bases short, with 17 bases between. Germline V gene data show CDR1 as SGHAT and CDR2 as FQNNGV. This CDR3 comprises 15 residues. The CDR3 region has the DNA TGTGCCAGCAGCACACTACAGACCGAGGGTGAAAAACTGTTTTTT. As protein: CASSTLQTEGEKLFF.

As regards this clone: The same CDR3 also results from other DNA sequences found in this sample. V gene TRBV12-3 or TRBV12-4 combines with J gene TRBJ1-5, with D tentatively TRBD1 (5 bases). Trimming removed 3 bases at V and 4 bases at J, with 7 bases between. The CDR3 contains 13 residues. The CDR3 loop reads CASSLGENQPQHF. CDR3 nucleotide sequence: TGTGCCAGCAGTTTGGGGGAAAATCAGCCCCAGCATTTT.

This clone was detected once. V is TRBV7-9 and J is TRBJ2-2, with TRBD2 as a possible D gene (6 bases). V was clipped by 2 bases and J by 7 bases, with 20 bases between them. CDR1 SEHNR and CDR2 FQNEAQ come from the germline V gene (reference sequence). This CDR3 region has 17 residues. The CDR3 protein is CASSLMREAHPVGELFF. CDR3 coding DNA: TGTGCCAGCAGCTTAATGAGGGAGGCCCATCCGGTCGGGGAGCTGTTTTTT.

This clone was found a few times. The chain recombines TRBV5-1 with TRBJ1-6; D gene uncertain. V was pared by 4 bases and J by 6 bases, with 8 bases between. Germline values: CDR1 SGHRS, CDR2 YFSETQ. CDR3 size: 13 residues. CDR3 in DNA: TGCGCCAGCAGCCAGACTGGTAATTCACCCCTCCACTTT. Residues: CASSQTGNSPLHF. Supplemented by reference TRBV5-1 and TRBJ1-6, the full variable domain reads KAGVTQTPRYLIKTRGQQVTLSCSPISGHRSVSWYQQTPGQGLQFLFEYFSETQRNKGNFPGRFSGRQFSNSRSEMNVSTLELGDSALYLCASSQTGNSPLHFGNGTRLTVT.

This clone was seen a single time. CDR3 sequence (DNA): TGTGCCAGCAGCCATGGGACAGGCCAAGAGACCCAGTACTTC. Amino acids: CASSHGTGQETQYF. The rearrangement joins TRBV3-1 (or the pseudogene TRBV3-2) to TRBJ2-5; TRBD1 aligns across 8 bases. There are 14 residues in the CDR3. V dropped 3 bases and J dropped 1; count of bases not matched to a gene: 1. The germline V gene encodes CDR1 LGHDT and CDR2 YNNKEL (reference sequence).

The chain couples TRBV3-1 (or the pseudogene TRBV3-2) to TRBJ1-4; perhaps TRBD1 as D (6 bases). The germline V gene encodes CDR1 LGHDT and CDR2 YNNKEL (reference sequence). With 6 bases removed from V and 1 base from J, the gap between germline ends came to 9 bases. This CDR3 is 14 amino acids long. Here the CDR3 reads CASSPDRTNEKLFF. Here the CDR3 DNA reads TGTGCCAGCAGTCCGGACAGAACTAATGAAAAACTGTTTTTT.

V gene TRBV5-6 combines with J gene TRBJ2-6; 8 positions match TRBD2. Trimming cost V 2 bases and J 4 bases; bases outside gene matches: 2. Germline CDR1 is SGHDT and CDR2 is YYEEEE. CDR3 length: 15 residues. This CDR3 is CASSFGGAGANVLTF. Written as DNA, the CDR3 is TGTGCCAGCAGCTTCGGGGGGGCCGGGGCCAACGTCCTGACTTTC.

The CDR3 sequence is CASSLFSSGGSYNSPLHF. The CDR3 DNA reads TGTGCCAGCAGTTTATTTTCCTCGGGGGGCTCCTATAATTCACCCCTCCACTTT. The rearrangement uses TRBV28 and TRBJ1-6; TRBD1 might be the D (5 bases). Germline CDR1 is MDHEN and CDR2 is SYDVKM. Trimming stripped 1 base from V and 0 bases from J, with 13 bases between. There are 18 residues in the CDR3.

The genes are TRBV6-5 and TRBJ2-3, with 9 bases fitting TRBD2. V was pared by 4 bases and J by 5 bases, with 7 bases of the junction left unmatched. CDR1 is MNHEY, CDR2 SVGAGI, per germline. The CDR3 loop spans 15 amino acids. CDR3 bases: TGTGCCAGCAGTTCAACGACTAGCGGAGTAGATACGCAGTATTTT. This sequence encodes CASSSTTSGVDTQYF.

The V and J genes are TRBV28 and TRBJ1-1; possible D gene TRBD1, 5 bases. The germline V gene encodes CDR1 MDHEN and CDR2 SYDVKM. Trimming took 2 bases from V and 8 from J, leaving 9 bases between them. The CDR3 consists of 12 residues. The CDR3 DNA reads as TGTGCCAGCAGTTTAAGGCAGGGCGAAGCTTTCTTT. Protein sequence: CASSLRQGEAFF.

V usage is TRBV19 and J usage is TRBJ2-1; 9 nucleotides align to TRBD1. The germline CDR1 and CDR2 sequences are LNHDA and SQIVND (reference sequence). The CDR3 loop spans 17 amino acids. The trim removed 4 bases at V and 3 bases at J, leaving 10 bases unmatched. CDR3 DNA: TGTGCCAGTAGTACCCGGGGGGAGACAGGGGGCTACAATGAGCAGTTCTTC. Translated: CASSTRGETGGYNEQFF.

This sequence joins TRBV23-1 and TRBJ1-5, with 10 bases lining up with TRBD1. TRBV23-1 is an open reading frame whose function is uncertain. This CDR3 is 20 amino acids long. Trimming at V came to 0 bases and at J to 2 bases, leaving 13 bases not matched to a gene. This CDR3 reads CASSQSGRDRGGMGNQPQHF. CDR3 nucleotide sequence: TGCGCCAGCAGTCAATCGGGGAGGGACAGGGGCGGAATGGGCAATCAGCCCCAGCATTTT.

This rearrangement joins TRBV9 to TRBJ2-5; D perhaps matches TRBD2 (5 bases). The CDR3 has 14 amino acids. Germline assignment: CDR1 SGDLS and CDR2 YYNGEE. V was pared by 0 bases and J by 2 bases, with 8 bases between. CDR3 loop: CASSVVGRQETQYF. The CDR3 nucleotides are TGTGCCAGCAGCGTAGTTGGGAGACAAGAGACCCAGTACTTC.

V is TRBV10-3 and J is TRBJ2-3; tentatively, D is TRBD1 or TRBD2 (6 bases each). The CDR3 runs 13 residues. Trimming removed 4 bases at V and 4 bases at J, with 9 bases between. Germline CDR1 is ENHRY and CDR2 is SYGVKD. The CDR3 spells CAISVGGADTQYF. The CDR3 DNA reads TGTGCCATCAGTGTCGGGGGCGCAGATACGCAGTATTTT.

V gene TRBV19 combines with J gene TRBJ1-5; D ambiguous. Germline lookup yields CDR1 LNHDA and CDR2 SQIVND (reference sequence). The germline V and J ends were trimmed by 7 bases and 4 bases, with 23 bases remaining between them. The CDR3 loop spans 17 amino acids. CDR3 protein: CASTHPLETVPNQPQHF. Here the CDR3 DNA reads TGTGCCAGTACCCACCCCCTGGAGACGGTTCCTAATCAGCCCCAGCATTTT. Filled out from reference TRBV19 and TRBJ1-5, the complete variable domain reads DGGITQSPKYLFRKEGQNVTLSCEQNLNHDAMYWYRQDPGQGLRLIYYSQIVNDFQKGDIAEGYSVSREKKESFPLTVTSAQKNPTAFYLCASTHPLETVPNQPQHFGDGTRLSIL.

CDR3 in DNA: TGCGCCAGCAGCCAAGGGGGTTCTAGCTTGGAGACCCAGTACTTC. It is translated as CASSQGGSSLETQYF. The chain is built from TRBV4-1 and TRBJ2-5, with a weak D call TRBD2 (5 bases). The V end was cut by 1 base, the J end by 5 bases, with 14 bases between. This CDR3 is 15 amino acids long. Germline assignment: CDR1 MGHRA and CDR2 YSYEKL.

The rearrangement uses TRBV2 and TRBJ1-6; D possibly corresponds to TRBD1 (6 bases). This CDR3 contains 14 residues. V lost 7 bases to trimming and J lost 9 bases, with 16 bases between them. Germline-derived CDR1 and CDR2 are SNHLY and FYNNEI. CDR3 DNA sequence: TGTGCCAGCACCCTGGGCAGGGGTGGTTCACCCCTCCACTTT. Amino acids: CASTLGRGGSPLHF. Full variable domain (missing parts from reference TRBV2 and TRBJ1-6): EPEVTQTPSHQVTQMGQEVILRCVPISNHLYFYWYRQILGQKVEFLVSFYNNEISEKSEIFDDQFSVERPDGSNFTLKIRSTKLEDSAMYFCASTLGRGGSPLHFGNGTRLTVT.

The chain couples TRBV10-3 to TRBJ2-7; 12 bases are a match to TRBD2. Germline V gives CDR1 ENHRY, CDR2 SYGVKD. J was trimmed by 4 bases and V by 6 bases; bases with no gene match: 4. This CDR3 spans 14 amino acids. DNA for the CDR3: TGTGCCATCAGCCTAGCGGGAGGGGAGTACGAGCAGTACTTC. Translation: CAISLAGGEYEQYF.

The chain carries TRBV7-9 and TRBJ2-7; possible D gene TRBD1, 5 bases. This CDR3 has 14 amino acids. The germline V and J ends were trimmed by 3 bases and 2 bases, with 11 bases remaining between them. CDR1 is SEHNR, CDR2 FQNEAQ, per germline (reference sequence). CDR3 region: CASSLGQAAYEQYF. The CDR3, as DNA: TGTGCCAGCAGCTTGGGGCAGGCCGCCTACGAGCAGTACTTC.

The CDR3: CASSSRQGHYTF. CDR3 coding DNA: TGTGCCAGTAGTTCTAGACAGGGACACTACACCTTC. The gene calls are TRBV19 and TRBJ1-2; 7 bases fit TRBD1. CDR1 and CDR2 from the germline V gene are LNHDA and SQIVND (reference sequence). The V and J ends lost 5 bases and 10 bases, in that order; junction bases with no gene match: 7. The CDR3 is 12 amino acids.

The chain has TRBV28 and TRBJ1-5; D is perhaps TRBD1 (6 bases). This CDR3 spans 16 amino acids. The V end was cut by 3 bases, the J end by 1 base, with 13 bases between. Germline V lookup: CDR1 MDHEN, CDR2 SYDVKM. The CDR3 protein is CASSLRGAKSNQPQHF. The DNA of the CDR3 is TGTGCCAGCAGTTTGAGGGGGGCTAAAAGCAATCAGCCCCAGCATTTT.

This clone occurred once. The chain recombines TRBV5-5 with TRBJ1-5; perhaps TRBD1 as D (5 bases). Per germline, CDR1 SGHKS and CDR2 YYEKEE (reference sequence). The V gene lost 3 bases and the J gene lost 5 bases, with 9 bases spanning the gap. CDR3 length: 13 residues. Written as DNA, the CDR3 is TGTGCCAGCAGCTCTCAGGGTGATCAGCCCCAGCATTTT. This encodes CASSSQGDQPQHF.

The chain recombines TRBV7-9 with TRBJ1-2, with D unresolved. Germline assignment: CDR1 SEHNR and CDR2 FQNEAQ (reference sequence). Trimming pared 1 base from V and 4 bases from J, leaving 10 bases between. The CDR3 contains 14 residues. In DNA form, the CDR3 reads TGTGCCAGCAGCTTAGTGTCGTCAGCCTATGGCTACACCTTC. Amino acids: CASSLVSSAYGYTF.

CDR3 sequence (DNA): TGTGCCTGGAGGGAACGGGGAACGTCCGAGCAGTACTTC. It is translated as CAWRERGTSEQYF. V gene TRBV30 combines with J gene TRBJ2-7, with D maybe TRBD2 (5 bases). The CDR3 loop spans 13 amino acids. The germline gives CDR1 GTSNPN, CDR2 SVGIG (reference sequence). With 3 bases removed from V and 6 bases from J, the gap between germline ends came to 15 bases.

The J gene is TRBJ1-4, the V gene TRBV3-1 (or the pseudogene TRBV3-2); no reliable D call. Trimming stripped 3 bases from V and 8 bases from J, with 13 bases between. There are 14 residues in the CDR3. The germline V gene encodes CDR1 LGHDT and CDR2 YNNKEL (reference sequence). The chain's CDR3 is CASSHPPSEEKLFF. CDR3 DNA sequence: TGTGCCAGCAGCCATCCCCCCTCGGAGGAAAAACTGTTTTTT.